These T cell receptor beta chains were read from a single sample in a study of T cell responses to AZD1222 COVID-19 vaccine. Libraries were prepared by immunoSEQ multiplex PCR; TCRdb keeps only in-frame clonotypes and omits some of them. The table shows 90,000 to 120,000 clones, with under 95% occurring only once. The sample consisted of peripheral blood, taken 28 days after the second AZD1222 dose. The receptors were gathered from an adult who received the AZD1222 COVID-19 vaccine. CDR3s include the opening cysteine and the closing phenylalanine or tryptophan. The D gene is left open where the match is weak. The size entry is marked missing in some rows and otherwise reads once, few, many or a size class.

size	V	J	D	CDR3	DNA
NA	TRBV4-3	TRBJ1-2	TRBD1	CASSQVDRSELYGYTF	TGCGCCAGCAGCCAAGTGGACAGGTCTGAACTCTATGGCTACACCTTC
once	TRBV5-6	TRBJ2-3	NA	CASSPGAGIWDTQYF	TGTGCCAGCAGCCCCGGGGCAGGGATTTGGGATACGCAGTATTTT
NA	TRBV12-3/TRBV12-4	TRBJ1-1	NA	CASRRQSNTEAFF	TGTGCCAGCAGGAGACAGAGCAACACTGAAGCTTTCTTT
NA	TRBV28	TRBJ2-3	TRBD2	CASSSNLAGELDTQYF	TGTGCCAGCAGTTCAAATTTAGCGGGAGAATTAGATACGCAGTATTTT
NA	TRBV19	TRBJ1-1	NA	CASRWPGNTEAFF	TGTGCCAGCCGATGGCCGGGGAACACTGAAGCTTTCTTT
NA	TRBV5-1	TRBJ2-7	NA	CASSTDGYEQYF	TGCGCCAGCAGCACCGACGGCTACGAGCAGTACTTC
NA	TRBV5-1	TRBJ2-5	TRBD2	CASSCKQAGGTETQYF	TGCGCCAGCAGCTGTAAACAGGCGGGGGGAACAGAGACCCAGTACTTC
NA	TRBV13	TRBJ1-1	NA	CASSLVGGGTEAFF	TGTGCCAGCAGCTTAGTCGGGGGGGGCACTGAAGCTTTCTTT
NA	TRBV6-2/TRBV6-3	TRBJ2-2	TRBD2	CASSYYAGLAGVAGELFF	TGTGCCAGCAGTTACTACGCCGGACTAGCGGGAGTGGCCGGGGAGCTGTTTTTT
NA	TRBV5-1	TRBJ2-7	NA	CASSLEVSPVYEQYF	TGCGCCAGCAGCTTGGAGGTCAGTCCAGTCTACGAGCAGTACTTC
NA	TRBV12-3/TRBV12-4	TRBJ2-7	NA	CASSLISYYEQYF	TGTGCCAGCAGTTTAATAAGTTACTACGAGCAGTACTTC
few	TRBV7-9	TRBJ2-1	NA	CASSLTQGFYNEQFF	TGTGCCAGCAGCCTAACTCAGGGGTTCTACAATGAGCAGTTCTTC
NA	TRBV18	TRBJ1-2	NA	CASSPPEGYYGYTF	TGTGCCAGCTCACCACCGGAAGGGTACTATGGCTACACCTTC
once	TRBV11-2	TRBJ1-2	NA	CASSLEAGISGDPNYGYTF	TGTGCCAGCAGCTTAGAGGCGGGAATAAGCGGAGACCCTAACTATGGCTACACCTTC
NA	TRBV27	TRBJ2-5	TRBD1	CASRRTGSGETQYF	TGTGCCAGCAGGCGGACAGGCTCCGGGGAGACCCAGTACTTC
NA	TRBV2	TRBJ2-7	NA	CASNWSGRSSYEQYF	TGTGCCAGCAATTGGTCAGGGAGGAGCTCCTACGAGCAGTACTTC
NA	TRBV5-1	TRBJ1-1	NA	CASSLRVETEAFF	TGCGCCAGCAGCTTGCGGGTCGAGACTGAAGCTTTCTTT
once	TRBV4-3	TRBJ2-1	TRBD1	CASSPRAGGWDEQFF	TGCGCCAGCAGCCCGCGGGCAGGGGGCTGGGATGAGCAGTTCTTC
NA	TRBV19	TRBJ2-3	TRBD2	CASSIDIGLAAHTRTDTQYF	TGTGCCAGTAGTATAGATATCGGACTAGCGGCCCACACACGCACAGATACGCAGTATTTT
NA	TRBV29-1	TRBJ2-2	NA	CSAETPSNTGELFF	TGCAGCGCCGAGACTCCTTCAAACACCGGGGAGCTGTTTTTT
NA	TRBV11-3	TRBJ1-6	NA	CASSVAPQSPLHF	TGTGCCAGCAGCGTGGCCCCTCAATCACCCCTCCACTTT
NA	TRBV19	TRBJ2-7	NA	CASSPGQNGYEQYF	TGTGCCAGTAGCCCCGGACAGAACGGCTACGAGCAGTACTTC
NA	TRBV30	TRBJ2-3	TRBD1	CARTGEGGVTDTQYF	TGTGCCCGGACAGGGGAAGGGGGGGTAACAGATACGCAGTATTTT
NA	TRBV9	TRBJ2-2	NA	CASSVQGTGELFF	TGTGCCAGCAGCGTACAGGGAACCGGGGAGCTGTTTTTT
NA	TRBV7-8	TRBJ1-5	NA	CASLFGSGPQHF	TGTGCCAGCCTTTTTGGTTCAGGGCCCCAGCATTTT
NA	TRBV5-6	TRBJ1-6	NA	CASSGYFYNSPLHF	TGTGCCAGCAGCGGGTACTTCTATAATTCACCCCTCCACTTT
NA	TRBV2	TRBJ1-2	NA	CASTGEGLYGYTF	TGTGCCAGCACCGGAGAGGGATTATATGGCTACACCTTC
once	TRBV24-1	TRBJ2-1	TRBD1	CATSDLGDRENEQFF	TGTGCCACCAGTGATTTGGGGGACAGGGAGAATGAGCAGTTCTTC
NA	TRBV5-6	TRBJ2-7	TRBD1	CASSLGTGGFEQYF	TGTGCCAGCAGCCTCGGGACAGGGGGCTTTGAGCAGTACTTC
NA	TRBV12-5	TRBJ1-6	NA	CASGVGRINSPLHF	TGTGCTAGTGGAGTTGGACGGATAAATTCACCCCTCCACTTT
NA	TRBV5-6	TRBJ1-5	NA	CASSLVSLQGNQPQHF	TGTGCCAGCAGCTTGGTATCGTTACAGGGCAATCAGCCCCAGCATTTT
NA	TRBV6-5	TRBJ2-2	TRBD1	CASSSNPGQGAGELFF	TGTGCCAGCAGTTCCAATCCGGGACAGGGGGCCGGGGAGCTGTTTTTT
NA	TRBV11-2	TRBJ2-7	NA	CASSLDSTYEQYF	TGTGCCAGCAGCTTAGATAGCACCTACGAGCAGTACTTC
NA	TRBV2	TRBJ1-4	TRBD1	CASSPDRASNEKLFF	TGTGCCAGCAGCCCCGACAGGGCCTCTAATGAAAAACTGTTTTTT
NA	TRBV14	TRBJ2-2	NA	CASSQFYTGELFF	TGTGCCAGCAGCCAATTTTACACCGGGGAGCTGTTTTTT
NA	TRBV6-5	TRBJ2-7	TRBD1	CASSYSGTGLAYEQYF	TGTGCCAGCAGTTACTCGGGGACAGGGCTTGCATACGAGCAGTACTTC
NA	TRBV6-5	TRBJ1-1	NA	CASSLDAMNTEAFF	TGTGCCAGCAGTTTAGACGCAATGAACACTGAAGCTTTCTTT
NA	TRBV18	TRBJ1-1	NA	CASSPSIGNTEAFF	TGTGCCAGCTCACCGAGTATCGGGAACACTGAAGCTTTCTTT
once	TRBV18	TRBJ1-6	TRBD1	CASSPMDRGDSPLHF	TGTGCCAGCTCACCCATGGACAGGGGAGATTCACCCCTCCACTTT
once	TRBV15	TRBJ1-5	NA	CATSISEESEPQHF	TGTGCCACCAGCATATCAGAAGAATCAGAGCCCCAGCATTTT
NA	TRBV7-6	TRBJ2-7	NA	CASSLGTYPYEQYF	TGTGCCAGCAGCCTCGGGACATACCCCTACGAGCAGTACTTC
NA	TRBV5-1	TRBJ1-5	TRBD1	CASSLGQGSNQPQHF	TGCGCCAGCAGCTTGGGACAGGGGAGCAATCAGCCCCAGCATTTT
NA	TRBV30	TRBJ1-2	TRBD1	CAWTPTGNYGYTF	TGTGCCTGGACCCCGACAGGGAACTATGGCTACACCTTC
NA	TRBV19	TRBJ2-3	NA	CASSITAGSTDTQYF	TGTGCCAGTAGTATCACGGCGGGATCCACAGATACGCAGTATTTT
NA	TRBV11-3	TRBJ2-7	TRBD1	CASSSTGLEQYF	TGTGCCAGCAGCTCGACAGGGCTCGAGCAGTACTTC
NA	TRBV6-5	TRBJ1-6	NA	CASSYSGQTHSPLHF	TGTGCCAGCAGTTACTCCGGTCAGACCCATTCACCCCTCCACTTT
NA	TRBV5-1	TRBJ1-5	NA	CASREFGGSNQPQHF	TGCGCCAGCAGGGAGTTTGGGGGTAGCAATCAGCCCCAGCATTTT
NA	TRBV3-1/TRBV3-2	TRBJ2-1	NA	CASSPRTTIPYNEQFF	TGTGCCAGCAGCCCCCGGACGACCATCCCCTACAATGAGCAGTTCTTC
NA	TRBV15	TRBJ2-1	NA	CATSLDKAYYNEQFF	TGTGCCACCAGCCTAGATAAGGCTTACTACAATGAGCAGTTCTTC
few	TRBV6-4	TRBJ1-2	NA	CASSDSTGTDGYTF	TGTGCCAGCAGTGACTCAACAGGGACTGATGGCTACACCTTC
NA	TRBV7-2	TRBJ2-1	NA	CASSPLPAWGSSYNEQFF	TGTGCCAGCAGCCCCCTCCCCGCCTGGGGGAGCTCCTACAATGAGCAGTTCTTC
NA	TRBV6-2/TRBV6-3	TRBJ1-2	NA	CASSSTRTDNGYTF	TGTGCCAGCAGTTCCACCAGGACAGACAATGGCTACACCTTC